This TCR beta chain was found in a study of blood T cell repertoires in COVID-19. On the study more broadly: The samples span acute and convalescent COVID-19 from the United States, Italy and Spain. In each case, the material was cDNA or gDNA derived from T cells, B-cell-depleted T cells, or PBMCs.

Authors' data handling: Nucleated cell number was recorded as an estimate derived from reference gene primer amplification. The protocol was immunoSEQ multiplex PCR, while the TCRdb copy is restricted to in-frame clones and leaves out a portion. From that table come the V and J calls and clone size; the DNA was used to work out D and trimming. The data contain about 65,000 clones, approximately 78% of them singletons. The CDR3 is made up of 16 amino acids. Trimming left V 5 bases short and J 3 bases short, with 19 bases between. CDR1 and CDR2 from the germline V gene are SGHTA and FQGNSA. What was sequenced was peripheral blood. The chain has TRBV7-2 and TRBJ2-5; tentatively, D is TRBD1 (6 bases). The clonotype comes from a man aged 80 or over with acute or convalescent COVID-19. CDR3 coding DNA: TGTGCCAGCAGCCCCCACCGTAGAGGGGGTAAAGAGACCCAGTACTTC. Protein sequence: CASSPHRRGGKETQYF.